Listed here are 25 T cell receptor beta chains from one sample, sequenced in a study of blood T cell repertoires in COVID-19. The data were produced by immunoSEQ multiplex PCR, yet TCRdb's version contains in-frame clones alone and is incomplete. The table includes more than 85,000 clones, nearly 90% detected once. Material for sequencing was peripheral blood. The origin of the receptors is a woman of 80 years or more with acute or convalescent COVID-19.

V gene TRBV15 combines with J gene TRBJ2-3; 9 positions match TRBD2. CDR1 and CDR2 from the germline V gene are LNHNV and YYDKDF (reference sequence). CDR3 length equals 16 residues. Trimming at V came to 5 bases and at J to 4 bases, leaving 10 bases not matched to a gene. The CDR3 reads CATSVTSGYVADTQYF. The DNA for the CDR3 is TGTGCCACCAGCGTCACTAGCGGGTATGTGGCAGATACGCAGTATTTT.

The chain links TRBV28 to TRBJ1-2; D possibly corresponds to TRBD1 (5 bases). In germline, CDR1 is MDHEN, CDR2 SYDVKM. The CDR3 extends over 14 amino acids. V dropped 6 bases and J dropped 4 bases, with 15 bases sitting between them. The CDR3: CASRPSGKGYGYTF. The DNA for the CDR3 is TGTGCCAGCAGACCCTCAGGGAAAGGCTATGGCTACACCTTC.

The chain combines TRBV27 with TRBJ2-2; D ambiguous. CDR1 and CDR2 from the germline V gene are MNHEY and SMNVEV (reference sequence). The CDR3 has 14 residues. V was shortened by 6 bases and J by 3 bases, with 11 bases between the two germline ends. CDR3 sequence (DNA): TGTGCCAGCAGCTTGAATGGAGACACCGGGGAGCTGTTTTTT. Amino acids: CASSLNGDTGELFF.

The CDR3 DNA sequence: TGTGCCAGTAGTATATTTCCCCTCTATGGCTACACCTTC. This gives the protein CASSIFPLYGYTF. The chain links TRBV19 to TRBJ1-2; D is unresolved. The germline V gene encodes CDR1 LNHDA and CDR2 SQIVND (reference sequence). The CDR3 consists of 13 residues. Deletions cut 2 bases from V and 4 bases from J, with 8 bases between.

As DNA, the CDR3 is TGTGCCAGCAGTAGAGGACAGGGGGCGACTCAACGATATGGCTACACCTTC. Translated: CASSRGQGATQRYGYTF. The chain combines TRBV6-2 or TRBV6-3 with TRBJ1-2; 11 bases match TRBD1. Looked up from germline, CDR1 is MNHEY and CDR2 is SVGEGT. Trimming removed 5 bases from V and 5 bases from J; junction bases left unmatched: 13. CDR3 length equals 17 residues.

The chain joins TRBV18 to TRBJ1-3, with 7 bases aligning to TRBD1. This CDR3 has 17 amino acids. Germline V gene data show CDR1 as KGHSH and CDR2 as LQKENI. The V segment lost 3 bases and the J segment 7 bases; nucleotides outside the gene matches: 15. CDR3 region: CASSPRVGDRSFNTIYF. The DNA for the CDR3 is TGTGCCAGCTCACCCAGAGTCGGGGACAGAAGTTTCAACACCATATATTTT. Complete variable domain (other parts from reference TRBV18 and TRBJ1-3): NAGVMQNPRHLVRRRGQEARLRCSPMKGHSHVYWYRQLPEEGLKFMVYLQKENIIDESGMPKERFSAEFPKEGPSILRIQQVVRGDSAAYFCASSPRVGDRSFNTIYFGEGSWLTVV.

The V gene is TRBV2, the J gene TRBJ2-1; 14 bases are shared with TRBD2. This CDR3 region has 16 residues. Germline CDR1 is SNHLY and CDR2 is FYNNEI. V lost 6 bases, J lost 8 bases, and 9 bases stayed unmatched. CDR3 protein: CASRPTTSGGAHEQFF. The CDR3 nucleotides read TGTGCCAGCAGACCCACGACTAGCGGGGGGGCTCATGAGCAGTTCTTC.

The rearrangement uses TRBV2 and TRBJ1-2; TRBD1 matches 8 bases. From germline, CDR1 is SNHLY and CDR2 FYNNEI. This CDR3 comprises 14 residues. V lost 6 bases, J lost 4 bases, and 7 bases stayed unmatched. The DNA of the CDR3 is TGTGCCAGCAGACGGGACAGGCGGGGCTATGGCTACACCTTC. This sequence encodes CASRRDRRGYGYTF.

The chain couples TRBV4-2 to TRBJ2-1; TRBD2 aligns across 14 bases. The germline V gene encodes CDR1 LGHNA and CDR2 YNFKEQ. The CDR3 loop spans 17 amino acids. V lost 0 bases, J lost 12 bases, and 10 bases stayed unmatched. CDR3: CASSQDYGTSGREAQFF. The CDR3 coding sequence is TGTGCCAGCAGCCAAGATTATGGGACTAGCGGGAGAGAGGCGCAGTTCTTC.

The genes are TRBV6-6 and TRBJ1-2; TRBD1 agrees at 9 bases. V dropped 6 bases and J dropped 2; count of bases not matched to a gene: 4. Germline assignment: CDR1 MNHNY and CDR2 SVGAGI (reference sequence). The CDR3 covers 14 residues. The CDR3 region is CASRAGTGNYGYTF. Here the CDR3 DNA reads TGTGCCAGCAGAGCCGGGACAGGGAACTATGGCTACACCTTC.

The table lists this clone with a count of one. This rearrangement joins TRBV15 to TRBJ1-2, with D hard to call. The CDR3 contains 13 residues. In germline, CDR1 is LNHNV, CDR2 YYDKDF (reference sequence). V lost 3 bases and J 5 bases, leaving 10 bases between the germline ends. The CDR3 DNA reads TGTGCCACCAGCAGGGCGGGAGTTTATGGCTACACCTTC. This codes for CATSRAGVYGYTF.

The chain employs TRBV9 and TRBJ2-3; D remains ambiguous. Germline values: CDR1 SGDLS, CDR2 YYNGEE. The CDR3 runs to 13 residues. Trimming shortened V by 0 bases and J by 2 bases, and 4 bases separated the two germline ends. This chain's CDR3 is CASSVALTDTQYF. The CDR3 DNA follows: TGTGCCAGCAGCGTAGCACTCACAGATACGCAGTATTTT. Together with reference TRBV9 and TRBJ2-3, the CDR3 gives the full variable domain: DSGVTQTPKHLITATGQRVTLRCSPRSGDLSVYWYQQSLDQGLQFLIQYYNGEERAKGNILERFSAQQFPDLHSELNLSSLELGDSALYFCASSVALTDTQYFGPGTRLTVL.

Only a few counts were recorded for this clone. The rearrangement links TRBV30 to TRBJ1-3; no definite D call. CDR1 GTSNPN and CDR2 SVGIG come from the germline V gene (reference sequence). The CDR3 loop spans 14 amino acids. The germline V and J ends were trimmed by 3 bases and 1 base, with 10 bases remaining between them. The CDR3 DNA reads TGTGCCTGGAGGGCCCCGGGATCTGGAAACACCATATATTTT. Translation gives CAWRAPGSGNTIYF. Together with reference TRBV30 and TRBJ1-3, the CDR3 gives the full variable domain: SQTIHQWPATLVQPVGSPLSLECTVEGTSNPNLYWYRQAAGRGLQLLFYSVGIGQISSEVPQNLSASRPQDRQFILSSKKLLLSDSGFYLCAWRAPGSGNTIYFGEGSWLTVV.

The V gene is TRBV7-3, the J gene TRBJ1-1, with D unclear. Trimming left V 4 bases short and J 0 bases short, with 6 bases between. This CDR3 spans 13 amino acids. Germline CDR1 reads SGHTA; CDR2 reads FQGTGA. The CDR3 DNA is TGTGCCAGCAGCTCCTCAGTGAACACTGAAGCTTTCTTT. It yields the protein CASSSSVNTEAFF.

This clone came up once. CDR3 protein: CASSGDIGNTIYF. CDR3 sequence (DNA): TGCGCCAGCAGCGGGGACATCGGAAACACCATATATTTT. The rearrangement joins TRBV5-1 to TRBJ1-3; D might be TRBD1 (6 bases). Trimming took 4 bases from V and 4 from J, leaving 9 bases between them. CDR3 length equals 13 residues. From germline, CDR1 is SGHRS and CDR2 YFSETQ.

The chain joins TRBV28 to TRBJ2-5; weak D call: TRBD2 (6 bases). The CDR3 spans 14 residues. Trimming cost V 3 bases and J 5 bases, with 13 bases left between them. Germline lookup yields CDR1 MDHEN and CDR2 SYDVKM. CDR3 loop: CASSFLGGRETQYF. Here the CDR3 DNA reads TGTGCCAGCAGTTTCTTGGGAGGTCGGGAGACCCAGTACTTC.

There are a few counts of this clone. The chain joins TRBV5-8 to TRBJ2-2; D is unresolved. V gave up 2 bases and J gave up 2 bases, with 10 bases separating them. From germline, CDR1 is SGHTS and CDR2 YDEGEE. The CDR3 loop spans 15 amino acids. The CDR3, as DNA: TGTGCCAGCAGCTTAGCACCGAGAAACACCGGGGAGCTGTTTTTT. It yields the protein CASSLAPRNTGELFF. The full variable domain, its missing parts supplied by reference TRBV5-8 and TRBJ2-2, is EAGVTQSPTHLIKTRGQQATLRCSPISGHTSVYWYQQALGLGLQFLLWYDEGEERNRGNFPPRFSGRQFPNYSSELNVNALELEDSALYLCASSLAPRNTGELFFGEGSRLTVL.

The V and J genes are TRBV28 and TRBJ1-1; unclear D gene. Per germline, CDR1 MDHEN and CDR2 SYDVKM. The CDR3 runs to 13 residues. V lost 5 bases and J 1 base, leaving 8 bases between the germline ends. CDR3 loop: CASSITPNTEAFF. CDR3 bases: TGTGCCAGCAGTATTACACCGAACACTGAAGCTTTCTTT.

The rearrangement joins TRBV19 to TRBJ2-1, with 9 bases lining up with TRBD2. Germline assignment: CDR1 LNHDA and CDR2 SQIVND (reference sequence). J was trimmed by 6 bases and V by 7 bases; bases with no gene match: 10. The CDR3 covers 15 residues. The CDR3 loop reads CASTLGLAGINEQFF. CDR3 DNA: TGTGCCAGTACCCTGGGGCTAGCGGGGATCAATGAGCAGTTCTTC.

The chain is built from TRBV30 and TRBJ1-5; 8 bases match TRBD1. Germline-derived CDR1 and CDR2 are GTSNPN and SVGIG (reference sequence). V lost 2 bases and J lost 1; bases outside the gene matches: 1. This CDR3 region has 14 residues. The CDR3 spells CAWSRQGSNQPQHF. CDR3 bases: TGTGCCTGGAGTCGACAGGGGAGCAATCAGCCCCAGCATTTT.

This rearrangement joins TRBV5-1 to TRBJ1-1; a weak D match, TRBD1 (6 bases). Trimming pared 2 bases from V and 1 base from J, leaving 12 bases between. Germline values: CDR1 SGHRS, CDR2 YFSETQ. This CDR3 region has 15 residues. CDR3 sequence reads: CASSFIPGANTEAFF. CDR3 sequence (DNA): TGCGCCAGCAGCTTTATCCCAGGGGCGAACACTGAAGCTTTCTTT.

The chain carries TRBV7-2 and TRBJ2-1, with TRBD1 identical over 8 bases. With 1 base clipped from V and 4 bases from J, the junction kept 3 bases outside the gene matches. The CDR3 has 15 residues. CDR1 SGHTA and CDR2 FQGNSA come from the germline V gene. The CDR3 DNA is TGTGCCAGCAGCTTAGGAGGACAGGGTTACAATGAGCAGTTCTTC. This encodes CASSLGGQGYNEQFF.

The V and J genes are TRBV30 and TRBJ2-1; the D gene is possibly TRBD2 (8 bases). The CDR3 runs to 18 residues. V was trimmed by 8 bases and J by 8 bases, leaving 34 bases between them. CDR1 is GTSNPN, CDR2 SVGIG, per germline (reference sequence). DNA for the CDR3: TGTGCCGGGAACGCGGGAGGAACAGGGGTAGGGCGTTACGATGAGCAGTTCTTC. It encodes CAGNAGGTGVGRYDEQFF.

The V and J genes are TRBV5-6 and TRBJ1-6; 8 positions match TRBD1. Germline V gives CDR1 SGHDT, CDR2 YYEEEE. The V gene end was trimmed by 4 bases and the J gene end by 6 bases; junction bases not matched to a gene: 3. The CDR3 spans 14 residues. The CDR3 bases are TGTGCCAGCAGCCCGACAGGGGTTAATTCACCCCTCCACTTT. This translates into CASSPTGVNSPLHF.

The chain combines TRBV7-3 with TRBJ2-3, with D possibly being TRBD2 (6 bases). CDR1 SGHTA and CDR2 FQGTGA come from the germline V gene. The V gene lost 5 bases and the J gene lost 1 base, with 13 bases spanning the gap. The CDR3 runs 15 residues. For the CDR3, the DNA is TGTGCCAGCAGCCCCGTGGGCGGGGGCACAGATACGCAGTATTTT. Its translation is CASSPVGGGTDTQYF.